This T cell receptor (beta chain) was captured in a study of cytomegalovirus exposure and HLA in healthy donors. Regarding the study as a whole: Among TCR beta chains of equal frequency, HLA-associated ones were more clonally expanded in a later analysis. Versus the roughly 640-donor mean, an Asian-associated ancestry cluster reportedly showed fewer N-insertions in a later analysis.

60 Vbeta and 13 Jbeta primers were used in PCR. Profiling relied on immunoSEQ multiplex PCR, and the TCRdb table lists in-frame clones only, not all of them. Here the sample table reports 65,000 to 80,000 clones. Trimming pared 2 bases from V and 1 base from J, leaving 8 bases between. Germline CDR1 is SGHVS and CDR2 is FQNEAQ. The CDR3 covers 14 residues. On this clone: Its antigen remains unidentified.

The material sequenced was PBMCs. The chain joins TRBV7-8 to TRBJ1-1; D unresolved. The origin of this receptor is a man aged 25 to 45 in good health and CMV-seronegative. In DNA form, the CDR3 reads TGTGCCAGCAGCTTACCTCTCTCGAACACTGAAGCTTTCTTT. Protein: CASSLPLSNTEAFF.